One and the same sample provided the 5 T cell receptor beta chains below, sequenced in a study of T cells in Graves' hyperthyroidism and ophthalmopathy. Template material for amplifying TCR beta CDR3 regions consisted of RNA transcripts. The TCR CDR3 was amplified in a first-round RT-PCR using the HTBI primer set. TCRdb re-called the multiplex PCR reads through MiXCR, storing one row per CDR3 protein. The sample holds hundreds of thousands of distinct CDR3 sequences; 15% to 20% are singletons and the top ten take 47%. The sample consisted of blood. These receptors all stem from a man aged 35 to 55 with Graves' ophthalmopathy.

The rearrangement uses TRBV7-8 and TRBJ1-5; D remains ambiguous. V lost 3 bases to trimming and J lost 5 bases, with 8 bases between them. In germline, CDR1 is SGHVS, CDR2 FQNEAQ. This CDR3 comprises 13 residues. CDR3 protein: CASSLELYQPQHF. The CDR3 DNA sequence: TGTGCCAGCAGCTTGGAACTGTATCAGCCCCAGCATTTT.

This clonotype was found many times. This chain links TRBV6-1 with TRBJ1-1; D possibly corresponds to TRBD1 (6 bases). The CDR3 sequence is 15 residues long. The germline CDR1 and CDR2 sequences are MNHNS and SASEGT. Trimming cost V 5 bases and J 1 base, with 14 bases left between them. The CDR3 bases are TGTGCCAGCAGTCGGGACACGACAGCGAACACTGAAGCTTTCTTT. As protein: CASSRDTTANTEAFF.

The chain recombines TRBV28 with TRBJ1-2; maybe TRBD1 (5 bases). V lost 4 bases and J 0 bases, leaving 9 bases between the germline ends. This CDR3 has 14 residues. CDR1 is MDHEN, CDR2 SYDVKM, per germline. CDR3 residues: CASSSQGTNYGYTF. The DNA for the CDR3 is TGTGCCAGCAGTTCCCAGGGAACTAACTATGGCTACACCTTC.

This clonotype appeared a few times. J is TRBJ2-3 and V is TRBV4-3, with 13 bases identical to TRBD2. V was pared by 0 bases and J by 6 bases, with 9 bases of the junction left unmatched. This CDR3 region has 18 residues. Germline lookup yields CDR1 LGHNA and CDR2 YSLEER. CDR3 protein: CASSQDGRLAGGYDTQYF. The CDR3, as DNA: TGCGCCAGCAGCCAAGACGGGAGACTAGCGGGAGGATACGATACGCAGTATTTT.

This clonotype has more than one count but fewer than ten. This chain links TRBV19 with TRBJ1-2; D is unresolved. The CDR3 sequence is 14 residues long. Trimming shortened V by 9 bases and J by 3 bases, and 17 bases separated the two germline ends. Germline V gene data show CDR1 as LNHDA and CDR2 as SQIVND (reference sequence). The CDR3 is CASHVGNQHYGYTF. The CDR3 nucleotides are TGTGCCAGCCATGTGGGAAATCAACACTATGGCTACACCTTC.